This TCR beta chain stems from a study of cytomegalovirus exposure and HLA in healthy donors. Study background: Around 85 million unique TCR sequences came from HLA-typed donors in an early release.

The germline CDR1 and CDR2 sequences are MNHEY and SMNVEV (reference sequence). The CDR3 runs 15 residues. Trimming cost V 6 bases and J 2 bases; bases outside gene matches: 9. The primer mix had 60 Vbeta and 13 Jbeta primers. Profiled with immunoSEQ multiplex PCR; TCRdb holds only in-frame clones, not every one. The data show about 97,000 clones, with about three fifths seen just once and approximately 4.8% held by the top ten. General study points: A later analysis, which compared TCR beta chains of equal frequency, found the HLA-associated ones more clonally expanded.

Remarks on this clone: The antigen remains undetermined.

The rearrangement links TRBV27 to TRBJ2-7; 8 bases map to TRBD2. Material: PBMCs. This receptor was obtained from a human donor in good health. The CDR3 DNA follows: TGTGCCAGCAGGGTAACCAGCGGGAGCACCTACGAGCAGTACTTC. Residues: CASRVTSGSTYEQYF.